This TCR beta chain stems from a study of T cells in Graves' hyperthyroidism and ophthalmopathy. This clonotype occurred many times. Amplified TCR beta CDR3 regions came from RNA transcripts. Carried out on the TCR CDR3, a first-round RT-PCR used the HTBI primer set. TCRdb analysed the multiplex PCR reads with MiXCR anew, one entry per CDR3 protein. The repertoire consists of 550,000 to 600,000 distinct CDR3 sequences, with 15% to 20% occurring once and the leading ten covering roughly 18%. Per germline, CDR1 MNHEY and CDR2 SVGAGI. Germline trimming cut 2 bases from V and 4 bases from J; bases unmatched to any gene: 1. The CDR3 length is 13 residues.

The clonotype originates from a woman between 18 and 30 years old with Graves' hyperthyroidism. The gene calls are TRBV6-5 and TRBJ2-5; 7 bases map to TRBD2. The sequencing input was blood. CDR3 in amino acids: CASSYGLGETQYF. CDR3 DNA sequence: TGTGCCAGCAGTTACGGACTAGGAGAGACCCAGTACTTC.